The rows below give T cell receptor beta chains drawn from one sample of a study of T cells in Graves' hyperthyroidism and ophthalmopathy. MiXCR, applied by TCRdb to the multiplex PCR reads, yields one record per CDR3 protein. Of approximately 360,000 distinct CDR3 sequences in the sample, 15% to 18% were seen once. What was sequenced was blood. These receptor sequences come from a woman aged 18-29 years with Graves' hyperthyroidism that later progressed to Graves' ophthalmopathy. The CDR3 runs from the conserved cysteine through the conserved F or W. A D gene is named only where the DNA matches it firmly. Size tells how often a clone was seen (once, few, many) or the class of an expanded clone, and some rows leave it out.

CSGADRYEQYF TGCAGCGGAGCGGACAGGTACGAGCAGTACTTC few TRBJ2-7 TRBV20-1 TRBD1
CASSIPRDRGQYEQYF TGTGCCAGCAGCATTCCCCGGGACAGGGGGCAGTACGAGCAGTACTTC many TRBJ2-7 TRBV2 TRBD1
CASSLAGPPEAFF TGTGCCAGCAGTTTAGCCGGGCCCCCTGAAGCTTTCTTT NA TRBJ1-1 TRBV27 NA
CASSRDSLSGNTIYF TGTGCCAGCAGTAGGGACAGCCTCTCTGGAAACACCATATATTTT NA TRBJ1-3 TRBV6-1 TRBD1
CASSRMAEGPMSNQPQHF TGCGCCAGCAGCCGGATGGCAGAGGGCCCTATGAGCAATCAGCCCCAGCATTTT many TRBJ1-5 TRBV4-3 NA
CASSLASGRVRELFF TGCGCCAGCAGCTTGGCTTCAGGACGAGTGAGGGAGCTGTTTTTT NA TRBJ2-2 TRBV5-1 NA
CASSVFRHWGNQPQHF TGTGCCAGCAGTGTTTTTAGGCACTGGGGGAATCAGCCCCAGCATTTT many TRBJ1-5 TRBV6-1 NA
CASSLRSPPPGVTDTQYF TGTGCCAGCAGTTTACGGTCACCACCACCAGGGGTCACAGATACGCAGTATTTT many TRBJ2-3 TRBV28 NA
CSAREGANWETQYF TGCAGTGCTAGAGAGGGCGCAAATTGGGAGACCCAGTACTTC many TRBJ2-5 TRBV20-1 NA
CASSQGPVNQPRHF TGCGCCAGCAGCCAAGGACCGGTCAATCAGCCCCGGCATTTT NA TRBJ1-5 TRBV4-1 NA
CASSDDGFSGNTIYF TGCGCCAGCAGCGACGACGGCTTCTCTGGAAACACCATATATTTT NA TRBJ1-3 TRBV5-1 NA
CASSLRQGAASYNEQFF TGTGCCAGCAGTTTACGACAGGGGGCCGCATCCTACAATGAGCAGTTCTTC many TRBJ2-1 TRBV28 TRBD1
CASSPQVGPGFSYGYTF TGTGCCAGCAGCCCCCAGGTGGGGCCAGGGTTTAGCTATGGCTACACCTTC many TRBJ1-2 TRBV12-3/TRBV12-4 NA
CASSFTGGLGEQYF TGTGCCAGCAGTTTTACAGGGGGGCTCGGAGAGCAGTACTTC many TRBJ2-7 TRBV28 TRBD1
CATSDDRHYNEQFF TGTGCCACCAGTGATGACAGGCACTACAATGAGCAGTTCTTC NA TRBJ2-1 TRBV24-1 NA
CASSPVEHYEQYF TGTGCCAGCAGCCCCGTCGAGCACTACGAGCAGTACTTC NA TRBJ2-7 TRBV3-1 NA
CSARDLTGVSEQFF TGCAGTGCTAGAGATCTCACAGGGGTCAGTGAGCAGTTCTTC many TRBJ2-1 TRBV20-1 TRBD1
CAGRRTSGSGAETQYF TGTGCCGGCCGCAGGACTAGCGGGAGTGGGGCAGAGACCCAGTACTTC NA TRBJ2-5 TRBV7-9 TRBD2
CAGSYQAGGELFF TGTGCCGGCAGTTACCAAGCGGGCGGGGAGCTGTTTTTT NA TRBJ2-2 TRBV6-9 NA
CSARDGGVQETQYF TGCAGTGCTAGAGATGGGGGGGTCCAAGAGACCCAGTACTTC few TRBJ2-5 TRBV20-1 TRBD2
CASSAHNSGPEAFF TGCGCCAGCAGCGCTCACAACTCGGGCCCTGAAGCTTTCTTT many TRBJ1-1 TRBV4-1 NA
CASPRDSGMNEQFF TGTGCCAGCCCCCGGGACAGTGGGATGAATGAGCAGTTCTTC many TRBJ2-1 TRBV5-5 TRBD1
CASSQTVGVYEQYF TGTGCCAGCAGCCAAACAGTAGGGGTTTACGAGCAGTACTTC NA TRBJ2-7 TRBV4-2 NA
CSASPYNEQFF TGCAGTGCTAGCCCCTATAATGAGCAGTTCTTC many TRBJ2-1 TRBV20-1 NA
CASSLVLGESHEQYF TGCGCCAGCAGCTTGGTCTTGGGGGAGTCGCACGAGCAGTACTTC many TRBJ2-7 TRBV5-1 NA
CASSLVGSAFKNEQFF TGTGCCAGCAGCTTGGTGGGATCCGCATTTAAAAATGAGCAGTTCTTC few TRBJ2-1 TRBV5-6 NA
CASSEGYVQYF TGTGCCAGCAGTGAAGGGTACGTGCAGTACTTC many TRBJ2-7 TRBV2 NA
CASSQDTSPGELFF TGCGCCAGCAGCCAAGATACTAGCCCCGGGGAGCTGTTTTTT few TRBJ2-2 TRBV4-3 NA
CASSLGPGLSYEQYF TGTGCCAGCAGCTTGGGCCCGGGACTCTCCTACGAGCAGTACTTC NA TRBJ2-7 TRBV5-6 NA
CASSPEREQYF TGTGCCAGCAGTCCTGAGCGCGAGCAGTACTTC many TRBJ2-7 TRBV12-3/TRBV12-4 NA
CASSYSNRPPYEQYF TGTGCCAGCAGTTACTCGAACAGGCCCCCCTACGAGCAGTACTTC many TRBJ2-7 TRBV6-5 NA
CASSPKGGRNYNEQFF TGTGCCAGCAGTCCCAAGGGCGGGAGGAACTACAATGAGCAGTTCTTC many TRBJ2-1 TRBV12-3/TRBV12-4 TRBD2
CASGRDRDYEQYF TGTGCCAGCGGAAGGGACAGGGACTACGAGCAGTACTTC few TRBJ2-7 TRBV7-2 TRBD1
CASSYRTGNSYEQYF TGTGCCAGCAGCTACCGGACAGGGAACTCCTACGAGCAGTACTTC few TRBJ2-7 TRBV9 TRBD1
CASLAGEETQYF TGTGCCAGCCTAGCGGGAGAAGAGACCCAGTACTTC many TRBJ2-5 TRBV28 TRBD2
CASSRLAEAYNEQFF TGTGCCAGCAGCCGACTAGCGGAAGCCTACAATGAGCAGTTCTTC many TRBJ2-1 TRBV11-2 TRBD2
CASSEVAGEGYEQYF TGTGCCAGCAGTGAAGTCGCAGGGGAGGGTTACGAGCAGTACTTC many TRBJ2-7 TRBV6-1 NA
CASSYVAGDTQYF TGTGCCAGCAGTTACGTCGCGGGAGATACGCAGTATTTT NA TRBJ2-3 TRBV6-2/TRBV6-3 NA
CASSQTGTPYEQYF TGTGCCAGCAGCCAGACAGGGACCCCCTACGAGCAGTACTTC many TRBJ2-7 TRBV5-6 TRBD1
CASSFLGTGPTRDEQFF TGTGCCAGCAGTTTCCTCGGGACAGGCCCGACGCGTGACGAGCAGTTCTTC many TRBJ2-1 TRBV28 TRBD1
CSAPTGGSGNTIYF TGCAGTGCTCCGACAGGGGGCTCTGGAAACACCATATATTTT many TRBJ1-3 TRBV20-1 TRBD1
CASSSPQGDRYEQYF TGTGCCAGCAGTTCCCCTCAGGGGGACCGATACGAGCAGTACTTC NA TRBJ2-7 TRBV28 TRBD1
CAWSVGGDTEAFF TGTGCCTGGAGTGTAGGGGGGGACACTGAAGCTTTCTTT many TRBJ1-1 TRBV30 NA
CASRGYGREGTDTQYF TGTGCCAGCAGGGGCTACGGGAGAGAGGGCACAGATACGCAGTATTTT NA TRBJ2-3 TRBV5-6 NA
CASSLGGGRAYNEQFF TGTGCCAGCAGTTTAGGTGGCGGGAGGGCCTACAATGAGCAGTTCTTC few TRBJ2-1 TRBV28 TRBD2
CASSGTATSGIPDTQYF TGTGCCAGCAGTGGGACAGCAACTAGCGGGATCCCAGATACGCAGTATTTT many TRBJ2-3 TRBV6-1 TRBD2